The subject of this entry is one T cell receptor beta chain. The data stem from a study of blood T cell repertoires in COVID-19. Study-level information: Researchers got acute and convalescent COVID-19 samples from the United States, Italy and Spain. Sample material is recorded as cDNA or gDNA derived from T cells, B-cell-depleted T cells, or PBMCs.

Trimming took off 3 bases at V and 7 bases at J, with 8 bases between the two ends. Per germline, CDR1 SGHNT and CDR2 YYREEE (reference sequence). The CDR3 covers 12 residues. One Seattle source followed patients from active infection through their disease course. Original analysis: Scientists estimated how many nucleated cells there were by amplifying reference gene primers. Profiled with immunoSEQ multiplex PCR; TCRdb holds only in-frame clones, not every one. That table is the source of V, J and clone size, and D and trimming were worked out from the DNA. The sample holds roughly 350,000 clones, approximately 89% seen once.

The sequence derives from a young woman with COVID-19, enrolled during active disease. V and J are TRBV5-4 and TRBJ2-1, with D maybe TRBD1 (5 bases). Sequenced sample: peripheral blood. The CDR3 nucleotides read TGTGCCAGCAGCTCAAGGGGAAATGAGCAGTTCTTC. Translation: CASSSRGNEQFF.